The T cell receptor (beta chain) described here comes from a study of graft-versus-host responses after intestinal transplantation. Study background: As for transplant type, recipients had multivisceral, liver-intestinal, or isolated intestinal grafts. Among the recipients, all got anti-thymocyte globulin induction and then tacrolimus and steroids for about three years. Study-level results: Maximum circulating GvH clone levels tracked with early post-transplant HvG decreases. GvH clonotypes were identified within recipient marrow, with a subset emerging first in ileum or blood.

Comment on this clone: What it binds is not known.

The assay was immunoSEQ multiplex PCR, and TCRdb's table has in-frame clones only and misses some. The sample gives about 120,000 clones, 95% of which show up once; about 3.3% is in the top ten. With 5 bases removed from V and 0 bases from J, the gap between germline ends came to 17 bases. The CDR3 has 16 residues. The germline CDR1 and CDR2 sequences are SEHNR and FQNEAQ (reference sequence). The V gene is TRBV7-9, the J gene TRBJ2-7; D perhaps matches TRBD2 (5 bases). The sample was unstimulated CD8+ T cells sorted from spleen or lymph node cells, taken before intestinal transplant. The TCR originated in a human donor who received an intestinal transplant. The DNA of the CDR3 is TGTGCCAGCAGCGCTAGAGAGGGCCACTACTCCTACGAGCAGTACTTC. Amino acid sequence: CASSAREGHYSYEQYF.